This TCR beta chain was identified during a study of blood T cell repertoires in COVID-19. Overall study context: PBMCs, B-cell-depleted T cells, or T cells were the source of the cDNA or gDNA that made up the material.

Original handling: Amplification from reference gene primers served as the basis for estimated nucleated cell counts. Sequencing was performed with immunoSEQ multiplex PCR; in TCRdb, only in-frame clones are kept and a portion is missing. For V, J and clone size, that table is used; D and trimming come from the DNA. The data show roughly 100,000 clones, roughly 90% seen once. CDR3 length equals 16 residues. Germline values: CDR1 GTSNPN, CDR2 SVGIG (reference sequence). V was cut by 0 bases and J by 0 bases, with 11 bases left in between. The chain has TRBV30 and TRBJ2-2; D is uncertain. This clonotype was sampled from a woman aged 45-59 years with COVID-19, enrolled during active disease. Material: peripheral blood. CDR3 sequence reads: CAWSVEILANTGELFF. The CDR3 DNA sequence: TGTGCCTGGAGTGTTGAGATTTTAGCGAACACCGGGGAGCTGTTTTTT.